Presented here are 32 T cell receptor beta chains from one specimen sequenced in a study of blood T cells in healthy people across ages. A second roughly 6 to 11 cycle PCR used barcoded and J-beta primers. TCRdb called the 5' RACE reads again in MiXCR, with one record for every CDR3 protein. Found here are some 750,000 distinct CDR3 sequences, over 20% of them singletons; the top ten hold about 20%. The sample consisted of blood. The receptors here all came from a man in his 70s in good health.

This chain uses TRBV5-1 with TRBJ2-2; 7 bases align to TRBD2. V gave up 4 bases and J gave up 5 bases; unmatched junction bases: 8. The CDR3 consists of 15 residues. CDR1 and CDR2 (germline): SGHRS, YFSETQ. DNA for the CDR3: TGCGCCAGCAGCACGGGACTACAAGGAACCGGGGAGCTGTTTTTT. This codes for CASSTGLQGTGELFF.

The chain uses TRBV6-5 and TRBJ2-5; D gene uncertain. Trimming took off 6 bases at V and 1 base at J, with 9 bases between the two ends. CDR3 length: 13 amino acids. From germline, CDR1 is MNHEY and CDR2 SVGAGI. The CDR3 DNA follows: TGTGCCAGCAGGCCAGGATCCCAAGAGACCCAGTACTTC. Encoded protein: CASRPGSQETQYF.

This chain links TRBV20-1 with TRBJ2-3, with 10 bases lining up with TRBD1. J gave up 9 bases and V 4 bases, and 10 bases lay outside the gene matches. The CDR3 has 14 residues. From germline, CDR1 is DFQATT and CDR2 SNEGSKA (reference sequence). CDR3 in DNA: TGCAGTGCTATCGTGGGACAGGGGAGTTGGACGCAGTATTTT. Translating it yields CSAIVGQGSWTQYF.

This clonotype was seen more than once but under ten times. CDR3 sequence: CASSPQTTGRGYTF. The CDR3 coding sequence is TGTGCCAGCAGTCCTCAAACGACAGGGCGCGGCTACACCTTC. The V and J genes are TRBV6-5 and TRBJ1-2; 7 bases fit TRBD1. Germline loops: CDR1 MNHEY, CDR2 SVGAGI. The CDR3 extends over 14 amino acids. V gave up 5 bases and J gave up 8 bases; unmatched junction bases: 11.

This clonotype was observed a handful of times. The chain has TRBV20-1 and TRBJ1-6, with D possibly matching TRBD1 (5 bases). Germline V gives CDR1 DFQATT, CDR2 SNEGSKA (reference sequence). This CDR3 is 16 amino acids long. The germline V and J ends were trimmed by 5 bases and 0 bases, with 14 bases remaining between them. CDR3 protein: CSASPGASSYNSPLHF. DNA for the CDR3: TGCAGTGCTTCCCCCGGGGCCAGCTCCTATAATTCACCCCTCCACTTT.

This chain connects TRBV20-1 to TRBJ2-2; D remains ambiguous. The germline V gene encodes CDR1 DFQATT and CDR2 SNEGSKA (reference sequence). CDR3 length: 14 amino acids. V lost 0 bases and J lost 5, with 10 bases in between. This CDR3 is CSAREVLRTGELFF. DNA of the CDR3: TGCAGTGCTAGAGAGGTTTTACGTACCGGGGAGCTGTTTTTT.

The CDR3 region is CSAKTSGGDTYEQYF. CDR3 DNA sequence: TGCAGTGCTAAAACTAGCGGGGGGGATACCTACGAGCAGTACTTC. V is TRBV20-1 and J is TRBJ2-7; 13 nucleotides align to TRBD2. Unmatched junction bases numbered 5, after V lost 4 bases and J lost 2 bases. This CDR3 contains 15 residues. The V gene's germline CDR1 is DFQATT and CDR2 SNEGSKA (reference sequence).

This clonotype appeared a single time. The gene calls are TRBV20-1 and TRBJ2-1; weak D call: TRBD2 (6 bases). Trimming removed 0 bases at V and 3 bases at J, with 12 bases between. Germline V gives CDR1 DFQATT, CDR2 SNEGSKA (reference sequence). The CDR3 runs to 15 residues. The CDR3 DNA follows: TGCAGTGCTAGAGATAAGGAGACTAGCTACAATGAGCAGTTCTTC. It codes for CSARDKETSYNEQFF.

The chain recombines TRBV6-5 with TRBJ1-2; no firm D call. The V gene lost 0 bases and the J gene lost 2 bases, with 13 bases spanning the gap. The CDR3 is 16 amino acids. CDR1 is MNHEY, CDR2 SVGAGI, per germline. The CDR3 DNA reads as TGTGCCAGCAGTTACTCTTACAGAGACTCCAACTATGGCTACACCTTC. It translates to CASSYSYRDSNYGYTF.

The V gene is TRBV5-4, the J gene TRBJ2-5; D gene ambiguous. This CDR3 comprises 12 residues. V lost 2 bases and J lost 3, with 5 bases in between. Germline-derived CDR1 and CDR2 are SGHNT and YYREEE (reference sequence). CDR3 nucleotides: TGTGCCAGCAGCTTTCCGAAAGAGACCCAGTACTTC. It translates to CASSFPKETQYF.

This sequence joins TRBV7-2 and TRBJ2-3; perhaps TRBD2 as D (7 bases). Germline V CDR1 and CDR2: SGHTA, FQGNSA. The CDR3 consists of 16 residues. Trimming left V 2 bases short and J 2 bases short, with 14 bases between. The CDR3 nucleotides are TGTGCCAGCAGCTTACCTCGGGGGGCAATCACAGATACGCAGTATTTT. Translated, it gives CASSLPRGAITDTQYF.

This clonotype was recorded a few times. The genes are TRBV28 and TRBJ1-2, with 7 bases that match TRBD1. CDR1 is MDHEN, CDR2 SYDVKM, per germline. The CDR3 runs to 12 residues. Trimming removed 8 bases from V and 4 bases from J; junction bases left unmatched: 4. Here the CDR3 reads CASRSGGYGYTF. The CDR3 nucleotides are TGTGCCAGCCGGTCAGGGGGCTATGGCTACACCTTC.

This chain links TRBV18 with TRBJ1-4, with D possibly TRBD1 on 6 matching bases. V lost 4 bases and J lost 3, with 12 bases in between. Germline lookup yields CDR1 KGHSH and CDR2 LQKENI. The CDR3 spans 15 residues. Written as DNA, the CDR3 is TGTGCCAGCTCACTTTCAGGGGCACCTAATGAAAAACTGTTTTTT. Amino acids: CASSLSGAPNEKLFF. Supplemented by reference TRBV18 and TRBJ1-4, the full variable domain reads NAGVMQNPRHLVRRRGQEARLRCSPMKGHSHVYWYRQLPEEGLKFMVYLQKENIIDESGMPKERFSAEFPKEGPSILRIQQVVRGDSAAYFCASSLSGAPNEKLFFGSGTQLSVL.

The sample holds a few counts of this clonotype. In nucleotides, the CDR3 is TGTGCCAGCGGGTATAGCGGGAGTCTAACAGATACGCAGTATTTT. It translates to CASGYSGSLTDTQYF. This chain uses TRBV27 with TRBJ2-3, with 9 bases aligning to TRBD2. From germline, CDR1 is MNHEY and CDR2 SMNVEV (reference sequence). There are 15 residues in the CDR3. V gave up 8 bases and J gave up 3 bases; unmatched junction bases: 9.

This clonotype has more than one count but fewer than ten. The chain uses TRBV6-5 and TRBJ1-2, with TRBD1 as a possible D gene (6 bases). V lost 9 bases to trimming and J lost 5 bases, with 13 bases between them. There are 12 residues in the CDR3. The germline V gene encodes CDR1 MNHEY and CDR2 SVGAGI. The CDR3 DNA reads TGTGCCAGTCAGGGGCAGGATTATGGCTACACCTTC. Protein sequence: CASQGQDYGYTF.

The table lists this clonotype with a few counts. This chain uses TRBV3-1 with TRBJ2-5, with 11 positions matching TRBD2. CDR1 is LGHDT and CDR2 is YNNKEL in the germline V gene (reference sequence). The CDR3 is 16 amino acids. The V and J ends lost 3 bases and 1 base, in that order; junction bases with no gene match: 4. The CDR3 protein is CASSQTGLAAQETQYF. The CDR3 DNA follows: TGTGCCAGCAGCCAGACGGGACTAGCGGCCCAAGAGACCCAGTACTTC.

This chain uses TRBV29-1 with TRBJ2-6; TRBD1 agrees at 9 bases. This CDR3 is 16 amino acids long. Trimming removed 6 bases from V and 1 base from J; junction bases left unmatched: 7. CDR1 SQVTM and CDR2 ANQGSEA come from the germline V gene. CDR3 nucleotide sequence: TGCAGCGTCCTACGGGACAGGGCTTCTGGGGCCAACGTCCTGACTTTC. Protein sequence: CSVLRDRASGANVLTF.

This clonotype has only a few counts. V gene TRBV27 combines with J gene TRBJ1-1; D is possibly TRBD1 (5 bases). V was trimmed by 6 bases and J by 10 bases, leaving 18 bases between them. This CDR3 is built from 13 residues. CDR1 and CDR2 from the germline V gene are MNHEY and SMNVEV (reference sequence). CDR3 DNA: TGTGCCAGCAGCCCCCGAAGGGGTCTAAGAGCTTTCTTT. Its protein product is CASSPRRGLRAFF.

This clonotype was detected a few times. The chain is built from TRBV7-8 and TRBJ2-3, with 10 bases aligning to TRBD2. The CDR3 consists of 16 residues. Looked up from germline, CDR1 is SGHVS and CDR2 is FQNEAQ. V lost 2 bases and J lost 1; bases outside the gene matches: 3. In DNA, the CDR3 is TGTGCCAGCAGCTTAAGCGGGAGGGGAGGCACAGATACGCAGTATTTT. Its protein is CASSLSGRGGTDTQYF.

This clonotype was picked up a small number of times. The gene calls are TRBV7-9 and TRBJ2-5, with TRBD1 as a possible D gene (5 bases). Trimming left V 7 bases short and J 4 bases short, with 13 bases between. Germline V gives CDR1 SEHNR, CDR2 FQNEAQ (reference sequence). The CDR3 totals 13 residues. CDR3 sequence (DNA): TGTGCCAGCAAGGGGCACGGTGTAGAGACCCAGTACTTC. This sequence encodes CASKGHGVETQYF.

This clonotype turned up a few times. The V gene is TRBV27, the J gene TRBJ2-2; D gene unclear. Germline V lookup: CDR1 MNHEY, CDR2 SMNVEV (reference sequence). Trimming shortened V by 0 bases and J by 0 bases, and 5 bases separated the two germline ends. The CDR3 length is 15 residues. CDR3 sequence reads: CASSLSTPNTGELFF. CDR3 DNA sequence: TGTGCCAGCAGTTTATCGACGCCGAACACCGGGGAGCTGTTTTTT.

This clonotype was seen a few times. The chain has TRBV14 and TRBJ2-5, with 13 nucleotides matching TRBD2. The CDR3 covers 16 residues. Germline loops: CDR1 SGHDN, CDR2 FVKESK. V shed 2 bases, J shed 3 bases, and the junction held 3 bases outside the gene matches. The CDR3 spells CASSQPGLAGKETQYF. CDR3 nucleotide sequence: TGTGCCAGCAGCCAACCGGGACTAGCGGGGAAAGAGACCCAGTACTTC.

This clonotype was seen only once. J is TRBJ2-2 and V is TRBV12-3 or TRBV12-4, with D perhaps matching TRBD2 (5 bases). The CDR3 is 15 residues long. The V end lost 6 bases, the J end lost 1 base, and 12 bases lay between the germline ends. Here the CDR3 reads CASSPTSWNTGELFF. The CDR3 bases are TGTGCCAGCAGCCCCACTAGTTGGAACACCGGGGAGCTGTTTTTT.

This clonotype was observed at least ten times. The chain joins TRBV5-1 to TRBJ2-7; the D is unclear. The CDR3 sequence is 13 residues long. Trimming shortened V by 2 bases and J by 4 bases, and 10 bases separated the two germline ends. Germline V gene sequence: CDR1 SGHRS, CDR2 YFSETQ. The CDR3 DNA is TGCGCCAGCAGCTTTGACACCGTGTACGAGCAGTACTTC. Amino acids: CASSFDTVYEQYF.

This clonotype was counted a few times. The V call is TRBV5-1, the J call TRBJ1-1; 7 positions agree with TRBD1. This CDR3 is built from 14 residues. Germline CDR1 and CDR2: SGHRS and YFSETQ. Losses at the gene ends were 4 bases for V and 4 bases for J; bases not matched to a gene: 7. Here the CDR3 reads CASSTQGDGTEAFF. DNA for the CDR3: TGCGCCAGCAGCACTCAGGGGGATGGCACTGAAGCTTTCTTT.

The chain links TRBV5-1 to TRBJ2-7; the D is unclear. The V gene lost 0 bases and the J gene lost 3 bases, with 7 bases spanning the gap. The CDR3 loop spans 13 amino acids. Germline CDR1 SGHRS, CDR2 YFSETQ. CDR3 residues: CASSLGPNYEQYV. The CDR3, as DNA: TGCGCCAGCAGCTTGGGGCCAAACTACGAGCAGTACGTC.

The table lists this clonotype with a few counts. The rearrangement uses TRBV12-3 or TRBV12-4 and TRBJ1-2; 7 positions agree with TRBD1. The CDR3 loop spans 14 amino acids. J was trimmed by 8 bases and V by 6 bases; bases with no gene match: 12. This CDR3 reads CASSPTGPQGGYTF. The CDR3 DNA reads as TGTGCCAGCAGCCCGACAGGGCCCCAGGGGGGCTACACCTTC.

This clonotype was observed a handful of times. The rearrangement joins TRBV5-1 to TRBJ2-3; 8 positions match TRBD2. The CDR3 covers 19 residues. Per the germline V gene, CDR1 is SGHRS and CDR2 is YFSETQ. The ends lost 0 bases at V and 2 bases at J; junction bases unmatched: 14. The DNA for the CDR3 is TGCGCCAGCAGCTTGGTTAGGGTAGTAGCGGGGCCGACCACAGATACGCAGTATTTT. Amino acid sequence: CASSLVRVVAGPTTDTQYF.

This clonotype was seen more than once but under ten times. The chain has TRBV18 and TRBJ2-7, with TRBD1 as a possible D gene (6 bases). V lost 3 bases to trimming and J lost 6 bases, with 18 bases between them. Germline V gives CDR1 KGHSH, CDR2 LQKENI. The CDR3 length is 15 residues. In DNA form, the CDR3 reads TGTGCCAGCTCACCCAGGCCAGGGGAGTTAACCGAGCAGTACTTC. Protein sequence: CASSPRPGELTEQYF. Full variable domain (remainder filled in from reference TRBV18 and TRBJ2-7): NAGVMQNPRHLVRRRGQEARLRCSPMKGHSHVYWYRQLPEEGLKFMVYLQKENIIDESGMPKERFSAEFPKEGPSILRIQQVVRGDSAAYFCASSPRPGELTEQYFGPGTRLTVT.

J is TRBJ1-2 and V is TRBV5-1; no reliable D call. Trimming stripped 4 bases from V and 6 bases from J, with 16 bases between. There are 14 residues in the CDR3. Germline V gene lookup returns CDR1 SGHRS and CDR2 YFSETQ. CDR3: CASSKNWEGNGYTF. The CDR3 DNA sequence: TGCGCCAGCAGCAAGAACTGGGAGGGAAATGGCTACACCTTC.

The gene calls are TRBV7-3 and TRBJ2-5; the match to TRBD2 covers 15 bases. The J call is in doubt because the DNA end fits TRBJ2-1 better. The CDR3 is made up of 15 amino acids. Per germline, CDR1 SGHTA and CDR2 FQGTGA. The CDR3 loop reads CASRHRTSGRDEQFF. The CDR3 DNA sequence: TGTGCCAGCAGACATAGGACTAGCGGGAGGGATGAGCAGTTCTTC.

A few counts support this clonotype. The chain combines TRBV7-8 with TRBJ2-1; TRBD1 aligns across 9 bases. The V gene's germline CDR1 is SGHVS and CDR2 FQNEAQ. J lost 8 bases, V lost 3 bases, and 8 bases had no gene match. The CDR3 covers 15 residues. CDR3 sequence (DNA): TGTGCCAGCAGCTTCTTGGGACAGGGAATTCATGAGCAGTTCTTC. Protein: CASSFLGQGIHEQFF.